The T cell receptor beta chain under discussion was sequenced for a study of T cells expressing NK-cell markers. Study-level information: There were seven HCMV-seropositive donors and one seronegative donor among the eight sequenced.

Overall study findings and caveats: Whether expanded NKG2C+ T cell clones recognized HCMV stayed uncertain.

After re-calling the 5' RACE reads, TCRdb lists one entry per CDR3 protein, DNA absent. Recorded for this sample: roughly 450,000 distinct CDR3 sequences. The CDR3 is 14 amino acids. Looked up from germline, CDR1 is MNHNY and CDR2 is SVGAGI (reference sequence). As for this clonotype: No antigen is known for it.

The sequencing input was blood T cells: a sorted CD56 or NKG2C T cell subset, CD4+ or CD8+ T cells, or bulk PBMC T cells (not recorded which). The sequence was collected from a woman between 45 and 60 years old in good health. The V gene is TRBV6-6, the J gene TRBJ2-5; the TRBD2 assignment by TCRdb is unverifiable without DNA. The CDR3 protein is CASRRGSGQETQYF.